Below, one T cell receptor beta chain is given with its context. Its antigen is not identified. This specimen belongs to a study of siplizumab effects on memory and regulatory T cells. Regarding the study as a whole: Naive T cells seemed more diverse than memory cells; they also seemed major alloresponse contributors. Alloreactive clones mapping to unstimulated subsets formed only a minor fraction. Many proliferating CD4+ or CD8+ clones remained unclassified. Roughly 80-96% of them could not be assigned either a naive or a memory phenotype.

The CDR3 has 15 residues. Per the germline V gene, CDR1 is WSHSY and CDR2 is SAAADI. V lost 0 bases to trimming and J lost 7 bases, with 16 bases between them. Using immunoSEQ multiplex PCR, the repertoire was profiled, and TCRdb retains in-frame clones only, with some absent. The sample consists of approximately 58,000 clones, roughly 93% of them appearing once. The sequence derives from a human donor in good health. This sequence joins TRBV10-2 and TRBJ2-7; D unclear. Sequencing was performed on CD8+ T cells sorted from blood. CDR3 in amino acids: CASSESTHYPLEQYF. CDR3 coding DNA: TGCGCCAGCAGTGAGTCGACACACTATCCCCTGGAGCAGTACTTC.